This T cell receptor (beta chain) was identified during a study of cytomegalovirus exposure and HLA in healthy donors. A note on this clone: Antigen unknown.

The study, taken as a whole, reports: Immune exposure data for these donors was limited to CMV serostatus. Using a false discovery rate of 0.05, a later analysis showed that 16,000 or so TCR beta sequences were associated with HLA alleles.

Both 60 Vbeta primers and 13 Jbeta primers went into the PCR. Original data processing: As a later analysis found, there were 60 million to 90 million unique TCR beta chains, of which around 10 million were shared. Data came from immunoSEQ multiplex PCR; TCRdb stores just in-frame clones and leaves some out. Clone size and the V and J calls come from that table; the DNA yielded D and trimming. The table for this sample gives fewer than 85,000 clones. Germline CDR1 reads MNHEY; CDR2 reads SMNVEV (reference sequence). This CDR3 region has 16 residues. J gave up 0 bases and V 6 bases, and 8 bases lay outside the gene matches. Healthy bone marrow donors made up the cohort.

The V gene is TRBV27, the J gene TRBJ2-3; 8 bases are a match to TRBD2. This TCR came from a female donor in good health and CMV-seropositive. Sequenced material: PBMCs. The CDR3, as DNA: TGTGCCAGCAGCCCCATTAGCGGGGCCAGCACAGATACGCAGTATTTT. Translating gives CASSPISGASTDTQYF.